This entry features one T cell receptor beta chain sequence. Its cognate antigen is unknown. This record comes from a study of T cell repertoires in cytomegalovirus infection. TCRdb reanalysed the reads using MiXCR and keeps one entry per CDR3 protein. The table lists 110,000 or so distinct CDR3 sequences, roughly 30% of them singletons. The sequence was obtained from a human donor in good health (CMV status not recorded). Some clones in this sample may be carry-over from other donors' samples. This specimen consisted of CD8+ T cells from cultured PBMCs, obtained from culture after CMV antigen stimulation.

The chain's CDR3 is CASSLDAQSTARYGYTF. The CDR3 bases are TGTGCCAGCAGCTTAGATGCTCAGTCTACCGCGCGGTATGGCTACACCTTC. V usage is TRBV7-9 and J usage is TRBJ1-2; D gene unclear. The CDR3 is 17 residues long. Germline V CDR1 and CDR2: SEHNR, FQNEAQ (reference sequence). Trimming pared 1 base from V and 5 bases from J, leaving 20 bases between.